The 26 T cell receptor beta chains below all came from one sample that was sequenced in a study of T cells expressing NK-cell markers. TCRdb re-called the 5' RACE reads and gives one entry per CDR3 protein, without DNA. This sample's table has 400,000 or so distinct CDR3 sequences. The specimen sequenced was blood T cells: a sorted CD56 or NKG2C T cell subset, CD4+ or CD8+ T cells, or bulk PBMC T cells (not recorded which). The source of these receptors is a woman aged 50 to 60 in good health.

The V call is TRBV30, the J call TRBJ1-5; the TCRdb call, TRBD1, lacks DNA for checking. CDR3 length equals 14 residues. CDR1 is GTSNPN and CDR2 is SVGIG in the germline V gene (reference sequence). CDR3 sequence reads: CAGHQGGADQPQHF.

The chain uses TRBV12-3 or TRBV12-4 and TRBJ2-1; TCRdb gives TRBD2 as the D gene, but with no DNA this cannot be confirmed. The CDR3 loop spans 17 amino acids. CDR3 residues: CASNRGGDQVNPDEQFF.

The rearrangement uses TRBV30 and TRBJ1-5; the TCRdb call, TRBD1, lacks DNA for checking. The CDR3 is 13 amino acids. Per the germline V gene, CDR1 is GTSNPN and CDR2 is SVGIG (reference sequence). The CDR3 loop is CAWSVLGVQPQHF.

The chain uses TRBV5-1 and TRBJ1-1; TCRdb's D call of TRBD1 is untestable without DNA. The CDR3 has 15 residues. CDR1 is SGHRS and CDR2 is YFSETQ in the germline V gene. CDR3 sequence: CASSAIKPGQQEAFF. The full variable domain, rest sourced from reference TRBV5-1 and TRBJ1-1, is KAGVTQTPRYLIKTRGQQVTLSCSPISGHRSVSWYQQTPGQGLQFLFEYFSETQRNKGNFPGRFSGRQFSNSRSEMNVSTLELGDSALYLCASSAIKPGQQEAFFGQGTRLTVV.

J is TRBJ2-3 and V is TRBV2. Germline V gives CDR1 SNHLY, CDR2 FYNNEI. The CDR3 runs to 15 residues. The CDR3 region is CASSSGVPITDTQYF.

The J gene is TRBJ1-6, the V gene TRBV28; TCRdb designates TRBD1, a call that cannot be tested without DNA. This CDR3 region has 16 residues. CDR1 MDHEN and CDR2 SYDVKM come from the germline V gene. The CDR3 spells CASKSYGQGVMSPLHF.

This rearrangement joins TRBV12-3 or TRBV12-4 to TRBJ1-4; there is no DNA to check the TCRdb D call of TRBD1. CDR3 size: 12 residues. The CDR3 here is CASSLGGGKLFF.

V usage is TRBV7-2 and J usage is TRBJ2-5; the D call of TRBD2 rests on TCRdb alone, since no DNA is present to check it. The CDR3 has 15 amino acids. Germline assignment: CDR1 SGHTA and CDR2 FQGNSA. The CDR3 here is CASSPLRLARETQYF.

V is TRBV27 and J is TRBJ2-6; with no DNA, the TCRdb D assignment of TRBD1 cannot be verified. Germline lookup yields CDR1 MNHEY and CDR2 SMNVEV (reference sequence). The CDR3 is 19 amino acids. Here the CDR3 reads CASSFYGTQGHSGANVLTF.

This chain connects TRBV6-6 to TRBJ2-5; TCRdb's assignment of TRBD1 cannot be checked, as there is no DNA. Looked up from germline, CDR1 is MNHNY and CDR2 is SVGAGI (reference sequence). There are 14 residues in the CDR3. CDR3 amino acids: CASRPTGAQETQYF.

The rearrangement joins TRBV7-7 to TRBJ2-2; the D call of TRBD1 rests on TCRdb alone, since no DNA is present to check it. Per germline, CDR1 SSHAT and CDR2 FNYEAQ (reference sequence). The CDR3 loop spans 17 amino acids. The CDR3 spells CASSPHPRGARGGELFF.

J is TRBJ2-1 and V is TRBV29-1; the TCRdb call, TRBD2, lacks DNA for checking. CDR1 is SQVTM, CDR2 ANQGSEA, per germline. This CDR3 contains 12 residues. CDR3 residues: CSVAPVGDEQFF.

The V call is TRBV27, the J call TRBJ1-5; TCRdb picks TRBD1, but there is no DNA to check that call. The germline CDR1 and CDR2 sequences are MNHEY and SMNVEV (reference sequence). The CDR3 totals 12 residues. CDR3 sequence reads: CASGTGFQPQHF.

The chain joins TRBV12-3 or TRBV12-4 to TRBJ2-1; TCRdb calls TRBD2, which cannot be checked without DNA. The length of the CDR3 is 16 residues. Here the CDR3 reads CASSYAGLAGGNEQFF.

The chain recombines TRBV11-2 with TRBJ2-1; TCRdb outputs TRBD1, but without DNA this stays unchecked. Per the germline V gene, CDR1 is SGHAT and CDR2 is FQNNGV. The CDR3 is made up of 15 amino acids. This chain's CDR3 is CASSLDTGVYNEQFF.

The chain's CDR3 is CASSLGGTNSGANVLTF. The genes are TRBV5-1 and TRBJ2-6; as DNA is missing, the TRBD2 call by TCRdb cannot be tested. CDR1 is SGHRS and CDR2 is YFSETQ in the germline V gene. The CDR3 loop spans 17 amino acids.

The V gene is TRBV12-3 or TRBV12-4, the J gene TRBJ2-2; without DNA, the TCRdb call of TRBD2 cannot be checked. The CDR3 covers 16 residues. The CDR3 loop is CASSLARGLNTGELFF.

CDR3 sequence reads: CASSLMGQGSSEQYF. V is TRBV7-8 and J is TRBJ2-7; TCRdb picks TRBD1, but there is no DNA to check that call. This CDR3 spans 15 amino acids. Looked up from germline, CDR1 is SGHVS and CDR2 is FQNEAQ.

The chain links TRBV7-8 to TRBJ2-1; TCRdb's D call, TRBD2, is unchecked because there is no DNA. CDR1 SGHVS and CDR2 FQNEAQ come from the germline V gene. The CDR3 covers 13 residues. CDR3 amino acids: CASSPDSPREQFF. Complete variable domain (other parts from reference TRBV7-8 and TRBJ2-1): GAGVSQSPRYKVAKRGQDVALRCDPISGHVSLFWYQQALGQGPEFLTYFQNEAQLDKSGLPSDRFFAERPEGSVSTLKIQRTQQEDSAVYLCASSPDSPREQFFGPGTRLTVL.

The chain has TRBV6-5 and TRBJ1-2. The CDR3 runs 14 residues. Per the germline V gene, CDR1 is MNHEY and CDR2 is SVGAGI. The CDR3 loop is CASSYFGEDYGYTF.

This chain links TRBV7-8 with TRBJ1-5; TCRdb indicates TRBD1, and absent DNA this call remains unverified. In germline, CDR1 is SGHVS, CDR2 FQNEAQ. The CDR3 totals 15 residues. The CDR3 sequence is CASSSMDKENQPQHF.

The chain combines TRBV5-1 with TRBJ2-1; no DNA is available, so the TRBD1 call from TCRdb remains unchecked. The CDR3 contains 18 residues. Germline V gene sequence: CDR1 SGHRS, CDR2 YFSETQ. This CDR3 is CASSPRDRGPSGRGEQFF.

V usage is TRBV10-3 and J usage is TRBJ2-5. CDR1 is ENHRY and CDR2 is SYGVKD in the germline V gene. This CDR3 has 16 amino acids. CDR3 in amino acids: CAIGVAIGSTQETQYF.

The rearrangement links TRBV6-2 or TRBV6-3 to TRBJ2-3; TCRdb's D call of TRBD2 is untestable without DNA. CDR1 and CDR2 (germline): MNHEY, SVGEGT. The CDR3 sequence is 15 residues long. The CDR3 protein is CASSKRTSGTDTQYF.

This chain connects TRBV12-3 or TRBV12-4 to TRBJ2-1; TCRdb gives TRBD2 as the D gene, but with no DNA this cannot be confirmed. This CDR3 is 17 amino acids long. CDR3 in amino acids: CASSFTLGRGGDNEQFF.

The chain has TRBV20-1 and TRBJ2-1. Germline CDR1 and CDR2: DFQATT and SNEGSKA (reference sequence). The CDR3 runs to 15 residues. The CDR3 sequence: CSARDLQGATNEQFF.